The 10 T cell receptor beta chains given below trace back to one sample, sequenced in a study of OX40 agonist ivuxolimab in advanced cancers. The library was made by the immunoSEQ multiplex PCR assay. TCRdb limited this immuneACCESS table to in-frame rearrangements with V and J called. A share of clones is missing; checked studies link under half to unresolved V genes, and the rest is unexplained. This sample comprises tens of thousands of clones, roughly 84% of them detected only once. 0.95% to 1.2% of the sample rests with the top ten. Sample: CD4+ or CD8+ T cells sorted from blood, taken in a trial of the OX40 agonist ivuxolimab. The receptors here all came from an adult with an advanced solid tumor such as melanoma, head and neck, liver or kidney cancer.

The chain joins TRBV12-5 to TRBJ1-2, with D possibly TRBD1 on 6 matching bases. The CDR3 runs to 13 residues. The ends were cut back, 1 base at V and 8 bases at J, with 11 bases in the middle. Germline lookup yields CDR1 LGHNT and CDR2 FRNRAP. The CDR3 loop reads CASGLAGASGYTF. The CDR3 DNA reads TGTGCTAGTGGTTTGGCAGGGGCCTCGGGCTACACCTTC.

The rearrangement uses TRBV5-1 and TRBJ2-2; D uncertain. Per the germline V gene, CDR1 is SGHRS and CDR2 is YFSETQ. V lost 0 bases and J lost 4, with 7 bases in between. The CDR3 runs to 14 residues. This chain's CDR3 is CASSLGFSTGELFF. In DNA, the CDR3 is TGCGCCAGCAGCTTGGGGTTCAGCACCGGGGAGCTGTTTTTT.

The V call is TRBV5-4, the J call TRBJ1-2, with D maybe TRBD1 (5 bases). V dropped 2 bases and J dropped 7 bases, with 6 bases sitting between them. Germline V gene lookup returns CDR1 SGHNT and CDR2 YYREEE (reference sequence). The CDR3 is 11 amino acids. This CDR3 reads CASSFGAGYTF. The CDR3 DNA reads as TGTGCCAGCAGCTTCGGGGCTGGCTACACCTTC. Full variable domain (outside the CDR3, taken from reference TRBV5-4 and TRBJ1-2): ETGVTQSPTHLIKTRGQQVTLRCSSQSGHNTVSWYQQALGQGPQFIFQYYREEENGRGNFPPRFSGLQFPNYSSELNVNALELDDSALYLCASSFGAGYTFGSGTRLTVV.

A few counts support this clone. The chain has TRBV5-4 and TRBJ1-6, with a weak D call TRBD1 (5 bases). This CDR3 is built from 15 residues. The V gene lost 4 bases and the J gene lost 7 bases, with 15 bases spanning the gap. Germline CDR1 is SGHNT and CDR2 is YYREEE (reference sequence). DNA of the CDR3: TGTGCCAGCAGCGCCCCGGGACGGGAAAATTCACCCCTCCACTTT. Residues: CASSAPGRENSPLHF.

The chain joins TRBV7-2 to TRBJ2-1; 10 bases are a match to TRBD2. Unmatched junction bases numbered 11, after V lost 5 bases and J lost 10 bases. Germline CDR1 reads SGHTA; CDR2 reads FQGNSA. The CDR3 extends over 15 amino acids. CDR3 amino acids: CASSGAGGAAREQFF. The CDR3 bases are TGTGCCAGCAGCGGAGCGGGGGGGGCGGCCCGAGAGCAGTTCTTC.

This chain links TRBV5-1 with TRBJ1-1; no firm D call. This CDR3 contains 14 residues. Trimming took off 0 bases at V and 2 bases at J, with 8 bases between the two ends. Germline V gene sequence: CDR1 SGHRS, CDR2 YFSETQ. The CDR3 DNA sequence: TGCGCCAGCAGCTTGGCGGCAGACAACACTGAAGCTTTCTTT. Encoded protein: CASSLAADNTEAFF.

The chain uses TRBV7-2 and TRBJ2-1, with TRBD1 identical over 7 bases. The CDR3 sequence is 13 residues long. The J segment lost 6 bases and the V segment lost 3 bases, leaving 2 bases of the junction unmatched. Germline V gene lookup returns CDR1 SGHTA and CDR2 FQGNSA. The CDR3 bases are TGTGCCAGCAGCTTGGGACAGTTCAATGAGCAGTTCTTC. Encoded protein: CASSLGQFNEQFF.

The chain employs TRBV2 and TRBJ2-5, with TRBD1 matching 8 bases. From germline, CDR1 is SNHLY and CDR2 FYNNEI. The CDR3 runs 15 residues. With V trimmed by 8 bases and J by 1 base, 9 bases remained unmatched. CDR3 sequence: CASSPGTGVQETQYF. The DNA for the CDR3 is TGTGCCAGCTCCCCCGGGACAGGTGTCCAAGAGACCCAGTACTTC.

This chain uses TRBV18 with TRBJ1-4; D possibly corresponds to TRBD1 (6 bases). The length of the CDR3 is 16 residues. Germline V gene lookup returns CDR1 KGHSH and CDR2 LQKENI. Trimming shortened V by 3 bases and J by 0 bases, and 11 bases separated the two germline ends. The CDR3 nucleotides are TGTGCCAGCTCACCTCGGGACACCTCAACTAATGAAAAACTGTTTTTT. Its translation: CASSPRDTSTNEKLFF. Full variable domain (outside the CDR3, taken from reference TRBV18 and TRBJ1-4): NAGVMQNPRHLVRRRGQEARLRCSPMKGHSHVYWYRQLPEEGLKFMVYLQKENIIDESGMPKERFSAEFPKEGPSILRIQQVVRGDSAAYFCASSPRDTSTNEKLFFGSGTQLSVL.

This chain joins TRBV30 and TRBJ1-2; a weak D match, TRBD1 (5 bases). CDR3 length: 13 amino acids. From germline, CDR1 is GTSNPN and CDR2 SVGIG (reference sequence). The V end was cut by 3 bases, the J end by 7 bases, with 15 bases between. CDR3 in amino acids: CAWSPLDKGGYTF. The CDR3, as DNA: TGTGCCTGGAGCCCCCTGGACAAGGGTGGCTACACCTTC.